The 25 T cell receptor beta chains below all came from one sample that was sequenced in a study of blood T cell repertoires in COVID-19. TCRdb keeps only in-frame clones here, not all; method: immunoSEQ multiplex PCR. The table has some 350,000 clones, around 84% seen once. The sequenced material came from peripheral blood. All receptors derive from a human donor in a cohort sampled during active COVID-19.

The V gene is TRBV18, the J gene TRBJ2-3, with TRBD2 matching over 14 bases. The length of the CDR3 is 16 residues. CDR1 is KGHSH, CDR2 LQKENI, per germline. V lost 3 bases to trimming and J lost 6 bases; unmatched junction nucleotides: 5. The CDR3 DNA sequence: TGTGCCAGCTCACCGGGACTAGCGGGAGTTCTGGATACGCAGTATTTT. Translating gives CASSPGLAGVLDTQYF.

The CDR3 coding sequence is TGTGCCAGCAGCGATCGGAGTTTCTCCTACAATGAGCAGTTCTTC. Protein: CASSDRSFSYNEQFF. V and J are TRBV5-6 and TRBJ2-1; D uncertain. CDR3 length: 15 amino acids. Germline loops: CDR1 SGHDT, CDR2 YYEEEE. Between the trimmed V and J ends, which lost 4 bases and 0 bases, there was a span of 11 bases.

The V gene is TRBV5-4, the J gene TRBJ1-2, with D possibly TRBD1 on 6 matching bases. V was cut by 3 bases and J by 0 bases, with 6 bases left in between. The germline V gene encodes CDR1 SGHNT and CDR2 YYREEE (reference sequence). The CDR3 has 13 amino acids. The CDR3 here is CASSWDTNYGYTF. CDR3 DNA sequence: TGTGCCAGCAGCTGGGACACTAACTATGGCTACACCTTC.

This clone was detected a few times. The chain carries TRBV29-1 and TRBJ2-2; D gene uncertain. Germline assignment: CDR1 SQVTM and CDR2 ANQGSEA. The CDR3 totals 17 residues. The V and J ends lost 0 bases and 4 bases respectively, with 18 bases between them. CDR3 nucleotide sequence: TGCAGCGTTGAAGACGGCAAGAAAGCTAGAGGCACCGGGGAGCTGTTTTTT. Translated, it gives CSVEDGKKARGTGELFF.

CDR3 region: CASSGQLGNTIYF. CDR3 nucleotides: TGTGCCAGTAGCGGACAACTTGGAAACACCATATATTTT. The chain is built from TRBV19 and TRBJ1-3, with D possibly being TRBD1 (5 bases). CDR1 and CDR2 from the germline V gene are LNHDA and SQIVND (reference sequence). The CDR3 is 13 amino acids. V was cut by 6 bases and J by 3 bases, with 9 bases left in between.

The chain carries TRBV18 and TRBJ2-7; D is undetermined. Trimming stripped 0 bases from V and 3 bases from J, with 6 bases between. The CDR3 spans 13 residues. Germline CDR1 KGHSH, CDR2 LQKENI. CDR3 nucleotide sequence: TGTGCCAGCTCACCACCGGCCCTCTACGAGCAGTACTTC. This codes for CASSPPALYEQYF. The whole variable domain, remainder taken from reference TRBV18 and TRBJ2-7, is NAGVMQNPRHLVRRRGQEARLRCSPMKGHSHVYWYRQLPEEGLKFMVYLQKENIIDESGMPKERFSAEFPKEGPSILRIQQVVRGDSAAYFCASSPPALYEQYFGPGTRLTVT.

The chain employs TRBV2 and TRBJ2-2; TRBD2 agrees at 9 bases. Germline V lookup: CDR1 SNHLY, CDR2 FYNNEI. The CDR3 length is 14 residues. V gave up 6 bases and J gave up 5 bases; unmatched junction bases: 4. The CDR3 region is CASSPAGGTGELFF. The CDR3 bases are TGTGCCAGCAGCCCCGCGGGGGGGACCGGGGAGCTGTTTTTT.

The chain joins TRBV5-6 to TRBJ1-6; 8 positions match TRBD1. The CDR3 consists of 13 residues. J gave up 7 bases and V 4 bases, and 1 base lay outside the gene matches. Germline CDR1 is SGHDT and CDR2 is YYEEEE. The CDR3 region is CASSRTGNSPLHF. The CDR3 DNA sequence: TGTGCCAGCAGCCGGACAGGGAATTCACCCCTCCACTTT.

The chain is built from TRBV5-1 and TRBJ1-1; a possible D gene is TRBD1 (5 bases). Germline assignment: CDR1 SGHRS and CDR2 YFSETQ. This CDR3 has 15 residues. Trimming stripped 0 bases from V and 0 bases from J, with 9 bases between. CDR3 coding DNA: TGCGCCAGCAGCTTGGAGGGACTGATGAACACTGAAGCTTTCTTT. This encodes CASSLEGLMNTEAFF.

This sequence joins TRBV27 and TRBJ1-2; 11 bases line up with TRBD1. The CDR3 runs 14 residues. Germline assignment: CDR1 MNHEY and CDR2 SMNVEV (reference sequence). V lost 5 bases and J lost 7; bases outside the gene matches: 6. DNA for the CDR3: TGTGCCAGCAGTCTGGACAGGGGGCAGGGTGGCTACACCTTC. Its translation: CASSLDRGQGGYTF.

This chain uses TRBV9 with TRBJ2-3; TRBD2 agrees at 11 bases. The CDR3 contains 18 residues. Trimming removed 2 bases from V and 0 bases from J; junction bases left unmatched: 8. Germline assignment: CDR1 SGDLS and CDR2 YYNGEE. This CDR3 reads CASSVPASGGPSTDTQYF. CDR3 in DNA: TGTGCCAGCAGCGTCCCCGCTAGCGGGGGGCCTAGCACAGATACGCAGTATTTT.

The chain carries TRBV4-1 and TRBJ1-1; D might be TRBD1 (5 bases). The CDR3 is made up of 14 amino acids. Between the trimmed V and J ends, which lost 6 bases and 5 bases, there was a span of 16 bases. CDR1 is MGHRA, CDR2 YSYEKL, per germline. CDR3 nucleotide sequence: TGCGCCAGCAGGTATGTTGGGGGGTCGACTGAAGCTTTCTTT. It translates to CASRYVGGSTEAFF.

This chain connects TRBV19 to TRBJ1-5; 7 nucleotides align to TRBD1. The length of the CDR3 is 17 residues. V lost 2 bases to trimming and J lost 7 bases; unmatched junction nucleotides: 14. CDR1 LNHDA and CDR2 SQIVND come from the germline V gene (reference sequence). The CDR3: CASSIPLNRGPGQPQHF. The CDR3 DNA reads as TGTGCCAGTAGTATACCCCTTAACAGGGGCCCAGGCCAGCCCCAGCATTTT.

V and J are TRBV6-6 and TRBJ1-1, with D unresolved. Germline values: CDR1 MNHNY, CDR2 SVGAGI (reference sequence). The CDR3 consists of 15 residues. V was trimmed by 2 bases and J by 4 bases, leaving 14 bases between them. Written as DNA, the CDR3 is TGTGCCAGCAGTTACGGCGTCGCAGGCCGCACTGAAGCTTTCTTT. It is translated as CASSYGVAGRTEAFF.

V usage is TRBV6-5 and J usage is TRBJ1-3; no reliable D call. Trimming took off 10 bases at V and 0 bases at J, with 13 bases between the two ends. The germline V gene has CDR1 MNHEY and CDR2 SVGAGI. CDR3 length equals 14 residues. In nucleotides, the CDR3 is TGTGCCACCCAAGGAGGAGGCTCTGGAAACACCATATATTTT. Translating it yields CATQGGGSGNTIYF.

The J gene is TRBJ1-1, the V gene TRBV5-1, with D possibly being TRBD1 (6 bases). The CDR3 length is 16 residues. Trimming took 1 base from V and 4 from J, leaving 17 bases between them. Germline values: CDR1 SGHRS, CDR2 YFSETQ. The CDR3 DNA follows: TGCGCCAGCAGCTTGATGTCCGGGGGGCAGGGCACTGAAGCTTTCTTT. Protein sequence: CASSLMSGGQGTEAFF.

This chain uses TRBV25-1 with TRBJ1-1, with D unresolved. The V gene's germline CDR1 is MGHDK and CDR2 SYGVNS. The CDR3 covers 15 residues. V lost 5 bases and J 1 base, leaving 14 bases between the germline ends. The CDR3 here is CASSPMRWSNTEAFF. DNA of the CDR3: TGTGCCAGCAGTCCGATGAGATGGTCGAACACTGAAGCTTTCTTT.

The chain combines TRBV9 with TRBJ1-3, with 7 bases identical to TRBD1. V shed 4 bases, J shed 0 bases, and the junction held 7 bases outside the gene matches. Germline V gene data show CDR1 as SGDLS and CDR2 as YYNGEE. The CDR3 sequence is 16 residues long. CDR3 coding DNA: TGTGCCAGCAGCCAGGGACAGCAAATCTCTGGAAACACCATATATTTT. It yields the protein CASSQGQQISGNTIYF. Looking up the rest from reference TRBV9 and TRBJ1-3 gives the full variable domain: DSGVTQTPKHLITATGQRVTLRCSPRSGDLSVYWYQQSLDQGLQFLIQYYNGEERAKGNILERFSAQQFPDLHSELNLSSLELGDSALYFCASSQGQQISGNTIYFGEGSWLTVV.

The CDR3 region is CASSYRGNENEQYF. The CDR3 DNA is TGTGCCAGCAGTTACCGGGGGAACGAAAACGAGCAGTACTTC. This rearrangement joins TRBV6-5 to TRBJ2-7; TRBD2 might be the D (6 bases). V gave up 2 bases and J gave up 5 bases, with 13 bases separating them. The length of the CDR3 is 14 residues. Germline V CDR1 and CDR2: MNHEY, SVGAGI.

The chain is built from TRBV7-8 and TRBJ1-1, with a possible D match to TRBD1 (5 bases). V was clipped by 1 base and J by 4 bases, with 10 bases between them. Germline V CDR1 and CDR2: SGHVS, FQNEAQ. The CDR3 is 14 amino acids. The CDR3 loop reads CASSLDGGGTEAFF. Here the CDR3 DNA reads TGTGCCAGCAGCTTAGACGGGGGTGGCACTGAAGCTTTCTTT.

This clone has at least ten counts. The chain carries TRBV4-2 and TRBJ1-6; TRBD1 matches 10 bases. The germline CDR1 and CDR2 sequences are LGHNA and YNFKEQ. After removal of 0 bases from V and 10 bases from J, the junction contained 6 bases not matched to a gene. The CDR3 totals 16 residues. In DNA form, the CDR3 reads TGTGCCAGCAGCCAAGATCCGGGACAGGGGTACTCACCCCTCCACTTT. It translates to CASSQDPGQGYSPLHF.

This clone has just a few counts. The V gene is TRBV6-1, the J gene TRBJ2-1; 13 bases map to TRBD2. CDR3 length: 14 amino acids. The germline V gene encodes CDR1 MNHNS and CDR2 SASEGT. V was pared by 2 bases and J by 11 bases, with 3 bases of the junction left unmatched. The CDR3 is CASSETSGGAQQFF. The CDR3 coding sequence is TGTGCCAGCAGTGAAACTAGCGGGGGGGCGCAGCAGTTCTTC.

The V and J genes are TRBV21-1 and TRBJ1-2; TRBD1 is the table's D call, not checked against the DNA. TRBV21-1 counts as a pseudogene. This CDR3 comprises 14 residues. The CDR3 bases are TGTGCCAGCCCCCGGGACACCGAAAACTATGGCTACACCTTC. Translation: CASPRDTENYGYTF.

V gene TRBV28 combines with J gene TRBJ2-1, with D possibly matching TRBD2 (6 bases). Between the trimmed V and J ends, which lost 6 bases and 3 bases, there was a span of 15 bases. The CDR3 has 15 amino acids. Germline V gives CDR1 MDHEN, CDR2 SYDVKM. DNA of the CDR3: TGTGCCAGCAGGTTCGGCGGGAACCTCTACAATGAGCAGTTCTTC. It encodes CASRFGGNLYNEQFF. The variable domain in full, with the rest retrieved from reference TRBV28 and TRBJ2-1, is DVKVTQSSRYLVKRTGEKVFLECVQDMDHENMFWYRQDPGLGLRLIYFSYDVKMKEKGDIPEGYSVSREKKERFSLILESASTNQTSMYLCASRFGGNLYNEQFFGPGTRLTVL.

This clone came up once. The J gene is TRBJ1-5, the V gene TRBV28; perhaps TRBD1 as D (5 bases). Germline V gene data show CDR1 as MDHEN and CDR2 as SYDVKM. This CDR3 contains 17 residues. Trimming shortened V by 2 bases and J by 5 bases, and 19 bases separated the two germline ends. The CDR3 DNA follows: TGTGCCAGCAGTTTACGGGGGTTCCGGACGCTGGATCAGCCCCAGCATTTT. Translating it yields CASSLRGFRTLDQPQHF.